This is a list of T cell receptor beta chains from one sample in a study of cytomegalovirus exposure and HLA in healthy donors. Data came from immunoSEQ multiplex PCR; TCRdb stores just in-frame clones and leaves some out. Seen here are about 130,000 clones, more than 70% observed once, and the top ten hold less than 7%. The sequencing input was PBMCs. The receptors originated from a woman in her twenties or thirties in good health and CMV-seropositive. Both conserved end residues are part of each CDR3. The D gene is left open where the match is weak. The size field is filled for only some rows; it gives once, few, many or a size class.

v_call: TRBV6-1
j_call: TRBJ2-3
clone_size: NA
d_call: TRBD2
cdr3_nt: TGTGCCAGCAGTGAAGGGCGGGGGACAGATACGCAGTATTTT
cdr3_aa: CASSEGRGTDTQYF

v_call: TRBV5-1
j_call: TRBJ2-7
clone_size: NA
d_call: TRBD2
cdr3_nt: TGCGCCAGCAGCCCCTCTAGCGGGGGGCCCCACGAGCAGTACTTC
cdr3_aa: CASSPSSGGPHEQYF

v_call: TRBV23-1
j_call: TRBJ2-3
clone_size: NA
d_call: TRBD2
cdr3_nt: TGCGCCAGCAGTCAATCGGGAGGGTATTGCACAGATACGCAGTATTTT
cdr3_aa: CASSQSGGYCTDTQYF

v_call: TRBV2
j_call: TRBJ1-5
clone_size: NA
d_call: TRBD1
cdr3_nt: TGTGCCAGCAGAGGACAGGGGACACAGCCCCAGCATTTT
cdr3_aa: CASRGQGTQPQHF

v_call: TRBV5-6
j_call: TRBJ1-1
clone_size: few
d_call: TRBD1
cdr3_nt: TGTGCCAGCAGCCATGGACAGGGGCAAGCTTTCTTT
cdr3_aa: CASSHGQGQAFF

v_call: TRBV2
j_call: TRBJ2-2
clone_size: NA
d_call: NA
cdr3_nt: TGTGCCAGCAGCGGGGACACACGCACCGGGGAGCTGTTTTTT
cdr3_aa: CASSGDTRTGELFF

v_call: TRBV28
j_call: TRBJ2-6
clone_size: NA
d_call: NA
cdr3_nt: TGTGCCAGCAGTTTAGGGGCAGGGGACCTGGGCGTCCTGACTTTC
cdr3_aa: CASSLGAGDLGVLTF

v_call: TRBV2
j_call: TRBJ1-2
clone_size: NA
d_call: NA
cdr3_nt: TGTGCCCTAGGGGCAGGGCCTGTATCGGGCTACACCTTC
cdr3_aa: CALGAGPVSGYTF

v_call: TRBV2
j_call: TRBJ1-4
clone_size: NA
d_call: NA
cdr3_nt: TGTGCCAGCGGTAAGGGGAATACGGAAAAACTGTTTTTT
cdr3_aa: CASGKGNTEKLFF

v_call: TRBV5-1
j_call: TRBJ2-4
clone_size: NA
d_call: NA
cdr3_nt: TGCGCCAGCAGCCGCGCAGGGACCAAAAACATTCAGTACTTC
cdr3_aa: CASSRAGTKNIQYF

v_call: TRBV2
j_call: TRBJ2-1
clone_size: once
d_call: NA
cdr3_nt: TGTGCCAGCAGCGGGGGTTACAATGAGCAGTTCTTC
cdr3_aa: CASSGGYNEQFF

v_call: TRBV13
j_call: TRBJ2-7
clone_size: NA
d_call: NA
cdr3_nt: TGTGCCAGCAGCTCCCGGGACTTCTCCTACGAGCAGTACTTC
cdr3_aa: CASSSRDFSYEQYF

v_call: TRBV28
j_call: TRBJ1-5
clone_size: once
d_call: TRBD1
cdr3_nt: TGTGCCAGCAGTTCAACAGGGGGCTCCAATCAGCCCCAGCATTTT
cdr3_aa: CASSSTGGSNQPQHF

v_call: TRBV11-3
j_call: TRBJ2-3
clone_size: NA
d_call: NA
cdr3_nt: TGTGCCAGCAGCTTAGGCTACACAGATACGCAGTATTTT
cdr3_aa: CASSLGYTDTQYF

v_call: TRBV5-1
j_call: TRBJ2-1
clone_size: once
d_call: NA
cdr3_nt: TGCGCCAGCAGCGCCCGACTAGAGGGGTTTAATGAGCAGTTCTTC
cdr3_aa: CASSARLEGFNEQFF

v_call: TRBV9
j_call: TRBJ2-5
clone_size: NA
d_call: NA
cdr3_nt: TGTGCCAGCAGCGCCGAGGTTGGAGGCGGGACCCAGTACTTC
cdr3_aa: CASSAEVGGGTQYF

v_call: TRBV5-4
j_call: TRBJ2-7
clone_size: NA
d_call: TRBD1
cdr3_nt: TGTGCCAGCAGCTGGGACAGGGACGCAAGTTACGAGCAGTACTTC
cdr3_aa: CASSWDRDASYEQYF

v_call: TRBV7-9
j_call: TRBJ1-2
clone_size: NA
d_call: NA
cdr3_nt: TGTGCCAGCAGCATGGGACTTCATGGCTACACCTTC
cdr3_aa: CASSMGLHGYTF

v_call: TRBV29-1
j_call: TRBJ2-1
clone_size: NA
d_call: NA
cdr3_nt: TGCAGCGTAAGGGGGAGCAGCAATGAGCAGTTCTTC
cdr3_aa: CSVRGSSNEQFF

v_call: TRBV5-1
j_call: TRBJ2-7
clone_size: once
d_call: NA
cdr3_nt: TGCGCCAGCAGCTTGAGAGGGCCGCTGGGCGAGCAGTACTTC
cdr3_aa: CASSLRGPLGEQYF

v_call: TRBV19
j_call: TRBJ1-5
clone_size: NA
d_call: TRBD1
cdr3_nt: TGTGCCACCGAACTCTACAGGGGTACAAATCAGCCCCAGCATTTT
cdr3_aa: CATELYRGTNQPQHF

v_call: TRBV5-1
j_call: TRBJ2-3
clone_size: NA
d_call: NA
cdr3_nt: TGCGCCAGCAGCACTGACAGCGATACGCAGTATTTT
cdr3_aa: CASSTDSDTQYF